These 18 T cell receptor beta chains were all obtained from the same sample, sequenced in a study of identical twins. From the 5' RACE reads, TCRdb called clonotypes with MiXCR, one entry per CDR3 protein. The data contain 1.5 million to 2 million distinct CDR3 sequences, 32% of them singletons. Sequences were obtained from cord blood. The receptor set was obtained from a newborn girl in good health.

The rearrangement links TRBV11-1 to TRBJ2-1; maybe TRBD2 (5 bases). The V end lost 0 bases, the J end lost 9 bases, and 9 bases lay between the germline ends. Per the germline V gene, CDR1 is SGHAT and CDR2 is FQDESV (reference sequence). This CDR3 comprises 13 residues. The CDR3 here is CASSLAVATEQFF. In nucleotides, the CDR3 is TGTGCCAGCAGCTTAGCGGTAGCGACTGAGCAGTTCTTC.

V is TRBV28 and J is TRBJ2-1; 8 nucleotides line up with TRBD2. Germline V gives CDR1 MDHEN, CDR2 SYDVKM. V was pared by 5 bases and J by 10 bases, with 10 bases of the junction left unmatched. This CDR3 contains 14 residues. This chain's CDR3 is CASSPLAGTYEQFF. In DNA form, the CDR3 reads TGTGCCAGCAGTCCCCTAGCGGGCACCTACGAGCAGTTCTTC.

This clonotype was counted a few times. The V and J genes are TRBV5-1 and TRBJ1-4, with 10 bases identical to TRBD1. Germline CDR1 is SGHRS and CDR2 is YFSETQ. The V and J ends lost 1 base and 10 bases, in that order; junction bases with no gene match: 1. The CDR3 runs to 13 residues. CDR3 region: CASSLRDRGKLFF. CDR3 nucleotides: TGCGCCAGCAGCTTGCGGGACAGGGGAAAACTGTTTTTT.

This clonotype occurred a few times. This chain uses TRBV2 with TRBJ1-2; D is undetermined. The germline V and J ends were trimmed by 5 bases and 0 bases, with 25 bases remaining between them. Germline lookup yields CDR1 SNHLY and CDR2 FYNNEI. The CDR3 has 19 amino acids. DNA for the CDR3: TGTGCCAGCAGTCCTACCAATTTCAGAGGCGCTAGGACTAACTATGGCTACACCTTC. Protein sequence: CASSPTNFRGARTNYGYTF.

This clonotype was counted between two and nine times. V gene TRBV2 combines with J gene TRBJ1-2, with D uncertain. This CDR3 contains 14 residues. V was clipped by 4 bases and J by 0 bases, with 9 bases between them. From germline, CDR1 is SNHLY and CDR2 FYNNEI. The chain's CDR3 is CASSVVGPNYGYTF. The CDR3 nucleotides read TGTGCCAGCAGTGTTGTAGGGCCTAACTATGGCTACACCTTC.

The rearrangement joins TRBV27 to TRBJ2-7; D uncertain. The CDR3 totals 16 residues. In germline, CDR1 is MNHEY, CDR2 SMNVEV (reference sequence). Trimming shortened V by 2 bases and J by 0 bases, and 14 bases separated the two germline ends. This CDR3 is CASSLTLPGFSYEQYF. In nucleotides, the CDR3 is TGTGCCAGCAGTTTAACTCTCCCGGGCTTCTCCTACGAGCAGTACTTC.

The J gene is TRBJ1-2, the V gene TRBV6-1; 9 nucleotides align to TRBD1. This CDR3 spans 14 amino acids. CDR1 and CDR2 from the germline V gene are MNHNS and SASEGT. Trimming cost V 1 base and J 6 bases; bases outside gene matches: 3. The CDR3 spells CASSEVGTGNGYTF. Written as DNA, the CDR3 is TGTGCCAGCAGTGAAGTCGGGACAGGGAATGGCTACACCTTC.

This clonotype was detected a few times. The V gene is TRBV3-1, the J gene TRBJ1-2; D is unresolved. V shed 0 bases and J shed 6 bases, with 11 bases lying between them. This CDR3 contains 14 residues. Germline CDR1 reads LGHDT; CDR2 reads YNNKEL (reference sequence). CDR3 region: CASSQDSTVHGYTF. The CDR3 DNA sequence: TGTGCCAGCAGCCAAGATTCAACGGTTCATGGCTACACCTTC.

The chain joins TRBV29-1 to TRBJ2-2; D call uncertain. In germline, CDR1 is SQVTM, CDR2 ANQGSEA. V was cut by 4 bases and J by 4 bases, with 16 bases left in between. This CDR3 is built from 15 residues. The CDR3 nucleotides read TGCAGCGTTGCCTATCGTCCAGCCACCACCGGGGAGCTGTTTTTT. It specifies CSVAYRPATTGELFF.

The chain carries TRBV5-1 and TRBJ1-4; D remains unclear. The CDR3 has 15 amino acids. Germline loops: CDR1 SGHRS, CDR2 YFSETQ. The ends were cut back, 4 bases at V and 8 bases at J, with 18 bases in the middle. The CDR3 sequence is CASSVGSVSGEKLFF. The DNA for the CDR3 is TGCGCCAGCAGCGTGGGTAGCGTCTCGGGAGAAAAACTGTTTTTT.

The gene calls are TRBV9 and TRBJ1-4; D not certain. The CDR3 length is 13 residues. Trimming took 0 bases from V and 10 from J, leaving 10 bases between them. CDR1 is SGDLS and CDR2 is YYNGEE in the germline V gene. The CDR3 sequence: CASSVEGRSKLFF. CDR3 bases: TGTGCCAGCAGCGTAGAAGGGCGGTCAAAACTGTTTTTT.

The V call is TRBV20-1, the J call TRBJ2-5; no definite D call. V was trimmed by 0 bases and J by 5 bases, leaving 10 bases between them. In germline, CDR1 is DFQATT, CDR2 SNEGSKA (reference sequence). CDR3 length: 13 residues. The DNA of the CDR3 is TGCAGTGCTAGAGATCTAGTTGCGGAGACCCAGTACTTC. Its translation: CSARDLVAETQYF.

The chain joins TRBV10-3 to TRBJ2-2, with D maybe TRBD1 (7 bases). The CDR3 runs to 14 residues. Germline V gene data show CDR1 as ENHRY and CDR2 as SYGVKD. Trimming pared 4 bases from V and 7 bases from J, leaving 13 bases between. In nucleotides, the CDR3 is TGTGCCATCAGTGTGACAGGGAGGATCGGGGAGCTGTTTTTT. It translates to CAISVTGRIGELFF.

The CDR3 sequence: CASSWGLEGGYEQYF. The CDR3 bases are TGCGCCAGCAGCTGGGGTCTAGAAGGGGGCTACGAGCAGTACTTC. The rearrangement joins TRBV5-1 to TRBJ2-7; weak D call: TRBD1 (6 bases). V was trimmed by 3 bases and J by 3 bases, leaving 16 bases between them. The CDR3 extends over 15 amino acids. Germline CDR1 is SGHRS and CDR2 is YFSETQ. The whole variable domain, remainder taken from reference TRBV5-1 and TRBJ2-7, is KAGVTQTPRYLIKTRGQQVTLSCSPISGHRSVSWYQQTPGQGLQFLFEYFSETQRNKGNFPGRFSGRQFSNSRSEMNVSTLELGDSALYLCASSWGLEGGYEQYFGPGTRLTVT.

This clonotype was counted only a few times. The rearrangement joins TRBV5-1 to TRBJ1-2, with 8 bases lining up with TRBD1. Germline V gives CDR1 SGHRS, CDR2 YFSETQ. J gave up 4 bases and V 3 bases, and 8 bases lay outside the gene matches. This CDR3 spans 15 amino acids. In DNA form, the CDR3 reads TGCGCCAGCAGCTCCGACAGGGGCAATATCTATGGCTACACCTTC. Translation: CASSSDRGNIYGYTF.

V usage is TRBV6-6 and J usage is TRBJ1-5; 9 bases map to TRBD1. The CDR3 loop spans 16 amino acids. V shed 4 bases, J shed 1 base, and the junction held 5 bases outside the gene matches. Germline CDR1 and CDR2: MNHNY and SVGAGI (reference sequence). The CDR3, as DNA: TGTGCCAGCAGTTTACAGGGGGCTTGGAGCAATCAGCCCCAGCATTTT. As protein: CASSLQGAWSNQPQHF.

This clonotype was recorded a few times. The J gene is TRBJ2-3, the V gene TRBV6-1, with 7 bases lining up with TRBD1. V shed 8 bases and J 2 bases; nucleotides not matched to a gene: 16. The V gene's germline CDR1 is MNHNS and CDR2 SASEGT. The CDR3 loop spans 17 amino acids. The CDR3 nucleotides are TGTGCCAGCCCGTCGGGACAGCCTAGGTGGGACACAGATACGCAGTATTTT. As protein: CASPSGQPRWDTDTQYF.

The gene calls are TRBV4-1 and TRBJ2-1; 10 nucleotides match TRBD1. Per germline, CDR1 MGHRA and CDR2 YSYEKL. The CDR3 runs to 17 residues. Trimming at V came to 3 bases and at J to 5 bases, leaving 10 bases not matched to a gene. In DNA form, the CDR3 reads TGCGCCAGCAGCCACAGCCCCGGGACAGGGGTCAACAATGAGCAGTTCTTC. Its translation: CASSHSPGTGVNNEQFF.